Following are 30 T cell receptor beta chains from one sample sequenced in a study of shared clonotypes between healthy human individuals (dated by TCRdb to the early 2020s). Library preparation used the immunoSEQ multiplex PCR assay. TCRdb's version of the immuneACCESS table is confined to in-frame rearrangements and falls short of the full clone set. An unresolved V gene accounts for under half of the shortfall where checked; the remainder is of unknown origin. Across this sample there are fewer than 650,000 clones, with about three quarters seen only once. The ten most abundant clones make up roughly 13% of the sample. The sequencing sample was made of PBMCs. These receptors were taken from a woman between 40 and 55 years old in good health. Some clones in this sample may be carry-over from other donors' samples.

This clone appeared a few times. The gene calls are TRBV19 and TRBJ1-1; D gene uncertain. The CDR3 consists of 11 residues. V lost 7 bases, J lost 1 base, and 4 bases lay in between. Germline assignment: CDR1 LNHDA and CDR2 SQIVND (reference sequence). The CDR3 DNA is TGTGCCAGTAAGTGGAACACTGAAGCTTTCTTT. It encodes CASKWNTEAFF.

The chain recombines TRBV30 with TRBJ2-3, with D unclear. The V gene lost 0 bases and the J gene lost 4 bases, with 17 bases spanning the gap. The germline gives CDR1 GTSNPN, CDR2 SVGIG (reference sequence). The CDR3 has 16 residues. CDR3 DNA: TGTGCCTGGAGTGTACTGAACCTGGTCTACGCAGATACGCAGTATTTT. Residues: CAWSVLNLVYADTQYF.

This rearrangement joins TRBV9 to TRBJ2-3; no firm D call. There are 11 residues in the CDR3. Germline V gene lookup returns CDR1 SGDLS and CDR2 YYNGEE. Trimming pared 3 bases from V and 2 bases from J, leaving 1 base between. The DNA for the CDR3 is TGTGCCAGCAGCGACACAGATACGCAGTATTTT. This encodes CASSDTDTQYF.

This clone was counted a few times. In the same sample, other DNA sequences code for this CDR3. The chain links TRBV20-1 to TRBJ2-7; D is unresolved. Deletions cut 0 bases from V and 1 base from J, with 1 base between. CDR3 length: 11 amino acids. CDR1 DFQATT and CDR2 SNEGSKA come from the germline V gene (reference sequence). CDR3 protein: CSARDSYEQYF. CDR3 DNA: TGCAGTGCTAGAGATTCCTACGAGCAGTACTTC.

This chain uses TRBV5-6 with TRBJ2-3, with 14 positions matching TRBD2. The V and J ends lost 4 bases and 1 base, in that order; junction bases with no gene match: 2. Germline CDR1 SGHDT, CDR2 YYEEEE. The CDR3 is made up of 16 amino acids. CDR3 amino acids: CASSGGLAGGTDTQYF. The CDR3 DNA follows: TGTGCCAGCAGCGGGGGACTAGCGGGAGGCACAGATACGCAGTATTTT.

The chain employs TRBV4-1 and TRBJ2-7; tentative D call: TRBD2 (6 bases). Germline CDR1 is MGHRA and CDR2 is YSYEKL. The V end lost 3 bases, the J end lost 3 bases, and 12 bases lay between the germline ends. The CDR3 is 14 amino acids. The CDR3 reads CASSQRDPNYEQYF. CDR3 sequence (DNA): TGCGCCAGCAGCCAGCGGGACCCCAACTACGAGCAGTACTTC.

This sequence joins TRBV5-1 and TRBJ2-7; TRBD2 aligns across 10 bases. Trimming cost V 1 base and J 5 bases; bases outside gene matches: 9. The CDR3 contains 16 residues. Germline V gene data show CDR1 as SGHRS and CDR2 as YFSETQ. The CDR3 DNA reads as TGCGCCAGCAGCTTGCAGGGTAGCGGGAGGATCGACGAGCAGTACTTC. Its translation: CASSLQGSGRIDEQYF.

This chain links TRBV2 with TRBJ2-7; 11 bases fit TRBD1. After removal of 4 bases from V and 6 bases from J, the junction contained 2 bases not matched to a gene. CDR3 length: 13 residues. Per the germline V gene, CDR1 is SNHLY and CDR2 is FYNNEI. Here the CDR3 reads CASSGDRGGEQYF. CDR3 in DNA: TGTGCCAGCAGTGGGGACAGGGGGGGCGAGCAGTACTTC.

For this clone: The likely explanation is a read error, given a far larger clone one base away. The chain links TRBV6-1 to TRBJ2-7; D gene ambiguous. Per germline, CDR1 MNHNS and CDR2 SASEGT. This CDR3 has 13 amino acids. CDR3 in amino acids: CASSDYSSHEQYF. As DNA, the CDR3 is TGTGCCAGCAGTGACTACAGCTCCCACGAGCAGTACTTC.

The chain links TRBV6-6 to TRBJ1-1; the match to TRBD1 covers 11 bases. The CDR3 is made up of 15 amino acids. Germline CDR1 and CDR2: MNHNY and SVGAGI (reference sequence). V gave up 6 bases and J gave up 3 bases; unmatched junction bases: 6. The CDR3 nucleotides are TGTGCCAGCAGCCCGGACAGGGGGCATCACACTGAAGCTTTCTTT. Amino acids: CASSPDRGHHTEAFF.

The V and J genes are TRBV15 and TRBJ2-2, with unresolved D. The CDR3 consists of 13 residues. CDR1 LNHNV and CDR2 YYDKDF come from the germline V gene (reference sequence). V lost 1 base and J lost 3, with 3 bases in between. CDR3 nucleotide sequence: TGTGCCACCAGCAGAGGGTACACCGGGGAGCTGTTTTTT. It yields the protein CATSRGYTGELFF.

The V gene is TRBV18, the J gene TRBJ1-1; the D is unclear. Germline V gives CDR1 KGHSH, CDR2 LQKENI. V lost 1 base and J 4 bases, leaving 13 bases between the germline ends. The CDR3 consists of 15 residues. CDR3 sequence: CASSPRSRPATEAFF. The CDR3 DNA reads TGTGCCAGCTCACCACGGTCCCGGCCAGCCACTGAAGCTTTCTTT.

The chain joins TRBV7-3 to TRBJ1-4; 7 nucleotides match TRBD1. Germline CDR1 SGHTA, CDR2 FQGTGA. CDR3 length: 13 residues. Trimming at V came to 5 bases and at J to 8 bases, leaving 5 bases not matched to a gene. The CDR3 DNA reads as TGTGCCAGCAGCCAGGGGGAGGGCGAAAAACTGTTTTTT. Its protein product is CASSQGEGEKLFF.

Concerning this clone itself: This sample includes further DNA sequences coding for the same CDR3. The CDR3 nucleotides read TGTGCCAGCAGTGAATCGTCAGGGGATCAGCCCCAGCATTTT. It specifies CASSESSGDQPQHF. The chain carries TRBV25-1 and TRBJ1-5; TRBD1 might be the D (6 bases). Per the germline V gene, CDR1 is MGHDK and CDR2 is SYGVNS. Trimming shortened V by 1 base and J by 5 bases, and 9 bases separated the two germline ends. The CDR3 length is 14 residues.

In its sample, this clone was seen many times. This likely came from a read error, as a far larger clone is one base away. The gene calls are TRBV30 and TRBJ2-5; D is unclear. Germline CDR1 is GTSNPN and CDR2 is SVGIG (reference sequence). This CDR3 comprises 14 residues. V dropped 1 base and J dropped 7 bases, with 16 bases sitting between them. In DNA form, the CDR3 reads TGTGCCTGGAGTGCAATCGGCAACCTTGGGACCCAGTACTTC. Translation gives CAWSAIGNLGTQYF.

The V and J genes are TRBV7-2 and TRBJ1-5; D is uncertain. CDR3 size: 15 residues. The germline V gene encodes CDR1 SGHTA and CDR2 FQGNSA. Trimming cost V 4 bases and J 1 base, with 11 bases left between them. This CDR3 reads CASSYGRPSNQPQHF. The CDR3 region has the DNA TGTGCCAGCAGCTATGGACGGCCAAGCAATCAGCCCCAGCATTTT.

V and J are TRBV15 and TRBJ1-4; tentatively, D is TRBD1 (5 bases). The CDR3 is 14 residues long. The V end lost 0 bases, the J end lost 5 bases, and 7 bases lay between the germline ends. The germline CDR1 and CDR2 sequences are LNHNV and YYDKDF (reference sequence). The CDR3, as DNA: TGTGCCACCAGCAGAGATCCAGGGAATGAAAAACTGTTTTTT. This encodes CATSRDPGNEKLFF. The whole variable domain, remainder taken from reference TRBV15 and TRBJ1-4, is DAMVIQNPRYQVTQFGKPVTLSCSQTLNHNVMYWYQQKSSQAPKLLFHYYDKDFNNEADTPDNFQSRRPNTSFCFLDIRSPGLGDTAMYLCATSRDPGNEKLFFGSGTQLSVL.

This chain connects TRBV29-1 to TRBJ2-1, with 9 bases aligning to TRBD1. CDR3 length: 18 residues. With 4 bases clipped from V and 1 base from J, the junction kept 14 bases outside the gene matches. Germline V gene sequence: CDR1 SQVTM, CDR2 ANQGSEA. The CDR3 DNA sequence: TGCAGCGTTGCTGGGACAGGGAGGGGCGGGGGTTCCTACAATGAGCAGTTCTTC. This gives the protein CSVAGTGRGGGSYNEQFF.

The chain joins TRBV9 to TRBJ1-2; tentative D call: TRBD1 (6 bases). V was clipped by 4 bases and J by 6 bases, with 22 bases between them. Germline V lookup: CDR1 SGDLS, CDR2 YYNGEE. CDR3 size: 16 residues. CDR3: CASSPNIPANRDGYTF. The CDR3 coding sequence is TGTGCCAGCAGCCCAAACATTCCCGCGAACAGGGATGGCTACACCTTC.

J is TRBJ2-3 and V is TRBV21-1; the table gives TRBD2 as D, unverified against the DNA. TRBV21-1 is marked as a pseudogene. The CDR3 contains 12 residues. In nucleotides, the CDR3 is TGTGCCAGCAGCAAGTATCCAGATACGCAGTATTTT. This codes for CASSKYPDTQYF.

Written as DNA, the CDR3 is TGCGCCAGCAGCCCTGTGACAGCCTCGCTCGCAACTAATGAAAAACTGTTTTTT. It yields the protein CASSPVTASLATNEKLFF. This rearrangement joins TRBV5-1 to TRBJ1-4; a weak D match, TRBD1 (5 bases). The CDR3 extends over 18 amino acids. V lost 4 bases, J lost 0 bases, and 19 bases lay in between. In germline, CDR1 is SGHRS, CDR2 YFSETQ.

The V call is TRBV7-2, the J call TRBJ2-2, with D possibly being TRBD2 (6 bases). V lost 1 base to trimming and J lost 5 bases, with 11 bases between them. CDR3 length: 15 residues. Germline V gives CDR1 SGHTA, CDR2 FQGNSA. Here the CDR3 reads CASSLGVGGTGELFF. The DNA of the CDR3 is TGTGCCAGCAGCTTAGGGGTGGGAGGAACCGGGGAGCTGTTTTTT.

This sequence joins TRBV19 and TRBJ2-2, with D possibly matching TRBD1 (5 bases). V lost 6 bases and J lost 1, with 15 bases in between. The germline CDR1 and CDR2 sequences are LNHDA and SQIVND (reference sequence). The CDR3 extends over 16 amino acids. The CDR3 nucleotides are TGTGCCAGTAGCCCATATCCGCAGGGGAACACCGGGGAGCTGTTTTTT. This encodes CASSPYPQGNTGELFF.

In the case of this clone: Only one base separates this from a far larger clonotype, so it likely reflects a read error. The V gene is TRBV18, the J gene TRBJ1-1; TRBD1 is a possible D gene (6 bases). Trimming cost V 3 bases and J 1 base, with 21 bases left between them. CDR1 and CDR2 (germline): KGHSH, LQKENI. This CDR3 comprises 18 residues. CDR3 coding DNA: TGTGCCAGCTCACCCTCCGGGGGGCCCAAGGGACCGAACACTGAAGCTTTCTTT. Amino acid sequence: CASSPSGGPKGPNTEAFF.

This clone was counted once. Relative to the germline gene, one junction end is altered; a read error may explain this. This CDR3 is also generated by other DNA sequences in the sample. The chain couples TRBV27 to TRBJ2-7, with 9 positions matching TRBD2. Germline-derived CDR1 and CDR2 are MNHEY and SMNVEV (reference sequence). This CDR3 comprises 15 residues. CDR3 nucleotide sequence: TGCGCCAGCAGAAGGGAGACTAGCGGAGGCTACGAGCAGTACTTC. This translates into CASRRETSGGYEQYF.

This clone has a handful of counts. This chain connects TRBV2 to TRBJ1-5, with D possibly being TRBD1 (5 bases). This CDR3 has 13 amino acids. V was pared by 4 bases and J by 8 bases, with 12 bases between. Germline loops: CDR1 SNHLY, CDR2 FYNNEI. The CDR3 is CASSVGAPEPQHF. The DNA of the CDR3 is TGTGCCAGCAGTGTCGGGGCTCCGGAGCCCCAGCATTTT.

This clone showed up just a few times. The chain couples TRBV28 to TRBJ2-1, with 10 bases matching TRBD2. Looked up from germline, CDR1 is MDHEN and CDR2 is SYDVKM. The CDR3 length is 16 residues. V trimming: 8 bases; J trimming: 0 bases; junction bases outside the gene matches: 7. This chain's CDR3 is CASGELAGSSYNEQFF. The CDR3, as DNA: TGTGCCAGCGGTGAACTAGCGGGGAGCTCCTACAATGAGCAGTTCTTC.

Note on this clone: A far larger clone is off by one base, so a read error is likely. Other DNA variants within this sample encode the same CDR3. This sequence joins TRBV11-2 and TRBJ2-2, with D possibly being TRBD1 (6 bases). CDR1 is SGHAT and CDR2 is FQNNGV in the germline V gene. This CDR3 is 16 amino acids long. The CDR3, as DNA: TGCGCCAGCAGCCTATTGGGGGCAGGGGACACCGGGGAGCTGTTTTTT. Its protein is CASSLLGAGDTGELFF.

In DNA, the CDR3 is TGTGCCAGCAGCTTCTCGTACAGCTCTGGCTACACCTTC. The encoded protein is CASSFSYSSGYTF. The rearrangement links TRBV7-9 to TRBJ1-2, with D unresolved. Germline values: CDR1 SEHNR, CDR2 FQNEAQ (reference sequence). The CDR3 has 13 residues. The V end lost 3 bases, the J end lost 7 bases, and 12 bases lay between the germline ends.

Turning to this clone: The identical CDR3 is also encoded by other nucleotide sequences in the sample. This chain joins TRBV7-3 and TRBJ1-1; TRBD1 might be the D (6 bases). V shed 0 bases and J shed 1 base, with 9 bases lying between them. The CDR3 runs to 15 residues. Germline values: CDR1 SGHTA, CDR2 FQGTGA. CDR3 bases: TGTGCCAGCAGCTTAACAGGGGGTGGGAACACTGAAGCTTTCTTT. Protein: CASSLTGGGNTEAFF. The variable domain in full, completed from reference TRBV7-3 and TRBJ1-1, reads GAGVSQTPSNKVTEKGKYVELRCDPISGHTALYWYRQSLGQGPEFLIYFQGTGAADDSGLPNDRFFAVRPEGSVSTLKIQRTERGDSAVYLCASSLTGGGNTEAFFGQGTRLTVV.